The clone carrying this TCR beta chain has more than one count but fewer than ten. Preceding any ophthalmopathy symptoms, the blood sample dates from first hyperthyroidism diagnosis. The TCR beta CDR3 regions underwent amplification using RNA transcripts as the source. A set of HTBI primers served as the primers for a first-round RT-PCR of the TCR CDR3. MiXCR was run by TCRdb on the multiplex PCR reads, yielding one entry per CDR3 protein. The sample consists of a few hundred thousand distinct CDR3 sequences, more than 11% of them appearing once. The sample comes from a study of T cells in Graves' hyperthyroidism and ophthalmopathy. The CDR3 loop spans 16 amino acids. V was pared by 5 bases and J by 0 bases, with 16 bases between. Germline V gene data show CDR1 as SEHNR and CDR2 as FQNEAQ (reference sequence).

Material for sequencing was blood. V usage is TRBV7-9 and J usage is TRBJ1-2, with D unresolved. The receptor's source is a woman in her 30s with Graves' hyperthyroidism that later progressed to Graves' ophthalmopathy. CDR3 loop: CASSPLSAGANYGYTF. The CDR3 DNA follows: TGTGCCAGCAGCCCCCTTTCGGCAGGCGCTAACTATGGCTACACCTTC.